Each of the 19 T cell receptor beta chains below was sequenced from the same sample in a study of T cell responses to AZD1222 COVID-19 vaccine. Here immunoSEQ multiplex PCR was the method, and the copy in TCRdb shows in-frame clones only, minus some. This sample has approximately 110,000 clones; 80% to 90% occur once, and the top ten carry approximately 7.6%. Sequences were derived from peripheral blood, sampled on day 0 of AZD1222 vaccination. These receptors came from an adult in good health.

The chain uses TRBV6-5 and TRBJ1-2; TRBD1 might be the D (6 bases). Germline V gene data show CDR1 as MNHEY and CDR2 as SVGAGI. The CDR3 extends over 13 amino acids. Trimming took off 7 bases at V and 8 bases at J, with 17 bases between the two ends. The CDR3 DNA reads as TGTGCCAGCAACCTACAGGGAGGAGGGGGCTACACCTTC. It specifies CASNLQGGGGYTF.

The gene calls are TRBV5-1 and TRBJ2-3; TRBD1 agrees at 8 bases. Germline CDR1 and CDR2: SGHRS and YFSETQ. The CDR3 spans 15 residues. J gave up 1 base and V 3 bases, and 4 bases lay outside the gene matches. Here the CDR3 DNA reads TGCGCCAGCAGCTCGGACAGGGTAGGCACAGATACGCAGTATTTT. Its protein is CASSSDRVGTDTQYF. The complete variable domain, with remaining parts taken from reference TRBV5-1 and TRBJ2-3, reads KAGVTQTPRYLIKTRGQQVTLSCSPISGHRSVSWYQQTPGQGLQFLFEYFSETQRNKGNFPGRFSGRQFSNSRSEMNVSTLELGDSALYLCASSSDRVGTDTQYFGPGTRLTVL.

This clone has just a few counts. V is TRBV5-1 and J is TRBJ2-7; D is unclear. The V gene's germline CDR1 is SGHRS and CDR2 YFSETQ. Trimming cost V 0 bases and J 2 bases, with 12 bases left between them. This CDR3 contains 15 residues. The CDR3 coding sequence is TGCGCCAGCAGCTTGGGACTCCAGGTAACCTACGAGCAGTACTTC. Residues: CASSLGLQVTYEQYF.

The chain combines TRBV6-5 with TRBJ1-6; D not resolved. With 10 bases removed from V and 4 bases from J, the gap between germline ends came to 17 bases. CDR1 MNHEY and CDR2 SVGAGI come from the germline V gene. This CDR3 is built from 15 residues. The CDR3 DNA reads TGTGCCATTAGCCTCGACCTTTTGTATAATTCACCCCTCCACTTT. Protein: CAISLDLLYNSPLHF.

V is TRBV19 and J is TRBJ2-2; TRBD1 agrees at 9 bases. Germline V gene sequence: CDR1 LNHDA, CDR2 SQIVND (reference sequence). This CDR3 is built from 16 residues. J was trimmed by 4 bases and V by 7 bases; bases with no gene match: 10. The CDR3 DNA sequence: TGTGCCAGTACCCCTAACGACAGGGGGGGCACCGGGGAGCTGTTTTTT. The encoded protein is CASTPNDRGGTGELFF.

J is TRBJ1-1 and V is TRBV5-1, with 7 nucleotides matching TRBD1. Germline CDR1 and CDR2: SGHRS and YFSETQ. V was clipped by 2 bases and J by 7 bases; unmatched bases: 2. This CDR3 is 12 amino acids long. The DNA for the CDR3 is TGCGCCAGCAGCTTAAGGGACAGTGAAGCTTTCTTT. Translation: CASSLRDSEAFF. The variable domain in full, with the rest retrieved from reference TRBV5-1 and TRBJ1-1, is KAGVTQTPRYLIKTRGQQVTLSCSPISGHRSVSWYQQTPGQGLQFLFEYFSETQRNKGNFPGRFSGRQFSNSRSEMNVSTLELGDSALYLCASSLRDSEAFFGQGTRLTVV.

The chain recombines TRBV7-2 with TRBJ2-7, with TRBD2 identical over 7 bases. Germline-derived CDR1 and CDR2 are SGHTA and FQGNSA. V shed 5 bases, J shed 7 bases, and the junction held 14 bases outside the gene matches. This CDR3 is built from 15 residues. The CDR3 nucleotides read TGTGCCAGCAGCCCCATAGCGGGTGGATCGGGGGAGCAGTACTTC. Encoded protein: CASSPIAGGSGEQYF. Full variable domain (rest looked up from reference TRBV7-2 and TRBJ2-7): GAGVSQSPSNKVTEKGKDVELRCDPISGHTALYWYRQSLGQGLEFLIYFQGNSAPDKSGLPSDRFSAERTGGSVSTLTIQRTQQEDSAVYLCASSPIAGGSGEQYFGPGTRLTVT.

V gene TRBV2 combines with J gene TRBJ1-5; a possible D gene is TRBD1 (5 bases). This CDR3 is built from 15 residues. The V end lost 2 bases, the J end lost 5 bases, and 13 bases lay between the germline ends. CDR1 and CDR2 from the germline V gene are SNHLY and FYNNEI. CDR3 in DNA: TGTGCCAGCAGTGAATGGTGGGGCGGGGATCAGCCCCAGCATTTT. As protein: CASSEWWGGDQPQHF. Using reference TRBV2 and TRBJ1-5 for the parts outside the CDR3, the full variable domain is EPEVTQTPSHQVTQMGQEVILRCVPISNHLYFYWYRQILGQKVEFLVSFYNNEISEKSEIFDDQFSVERPDGSNFTLKIRSTKLEDSAMYFCASSEWWGGDQPQHFGDGTRLSIL.

V gene TRBV21-1 combines with J gene TRBJ2-4. TRBV21-1 is flagged as a pseudogene. The CDR3 totals 18 residues. CDR3 sequence (DNA): TGTGCCAGCAGCCCCACTCTAGCGACAGGCCTAGCCAAAAACATTCAGTACTTC. Translating gives CASSPTLATGLAKNIQYF.

This chain connects TRBV10-3 to TRBJ1-2, with a tentative D call TRBD1 (5 bases). Germline V gives CDR1 ENHRY, CDR2 SYGVKD. This CDR3 has 15 residues. The V and J ends lost 0 bases and 7 bases respectively, with 15 bases between them. The CDR3 loop is CAISESSGGSGGYTF. In DNA, the CDR3 is TGTGCCATCAGTGAGTCGAGCGGGGGTAGTGGTGGCTACACCTTC.

CDR3 protein: CAITNHSSGNTIYF. The CDR3 DNA follows: TGTGCCATCACAAACCACAGCTCTGGAAACACCATATATTTT. The chain uses TRBV10-3 and TRBJ1-3; D uncertain. This CDR3 comprises 14 residues. The V gene's germline CDR1 is ENHRY and CDR2 SYGVKD. The V end lost 7 bases, the J end lost 0 bases, and 10 bases lay between the germline ends.

The chain links TRBV4-2 to TRBJ2-1; 7 bases are shared with TRBD2. CDR1 is LGHNA, CDR2 YNFKEQ, per germline. V trimming: 3 bases; J trimming: 3 bases; junction bases outside the gene matches: 8. The CDR3 runs 16 residues. The CDR3 here is CASSHPTSAYYNEQFF. CDR3 nucleotide sequence: TGTGCCAGCAGCCATCCTACTAGCGCTTACTACAATGAGCAGTTCTTC.

The CDR3 region is CASSPQMGNQPQHF. The CDR3 nucleotides read TGTGCCAGCAGCCCCCAGATGGGCAATCAGCCCCAGCATTTT. The V gene is TRBV6-2 or TRBV6-3, the J gene TRBJ1-5, with D uncertain. Trimming took 6 bases from V and 2 from J, leaving 11 bases between them. Germline loops: CDR1 MNHEY, CDR2 SVGEGT. The CDR3 runs to 14 residues.

The rearrangement links TRBV7-2 to TRBJ2-7; TRBD2 matches 7 bases. The CDR3 runs 14 residues. Germline V gene data show CDR1 as SGHTA and CDR2 as FQGNSA. V lost 3 bases, J lost 2 bases, and 4 bases stayed unmatched. CDR3 residues: CASSFREGPYEQYF. The CDR3 coding sequence is TGTGCCAGCAGCTTTAGGGAGGGGCCCTACGAGCAGTACTTC. Using reference TRBV7-2 and TRBJ2-7 for the parts outside the CDR3, the full variable domain is GAGVSQSPSNKVTEKGKDVELRCDPISGHTALYWYRQSLGQGLEFLIYFQGNSAPDKSGLPSDRFSAERTGGSVSTLTIQRTQQEDSAVYLCASSFREGPYEQYFGPGTRLTVT.

The gene calls are TRBV5-4 and TRBJ2-2, with D perhaps matching TRBD1 (5 bases). Per the germline V gene, CDR1 is SGHNT and CDR2 is YYREEE (reference sequence). CDR3 size: 15 residues. Trimming left V 0 bases short and J 4 bases short, with 10 bases between. CDR3 sequence reads: CASSLGQGVTGELFF. The CDR3 DNA reads as TGTGCCAGCAGCTTGGGCCAGGGTGTCACCGGGGAGCTGTTTTTT.

The chain's CDR3 is CASSLTGGLEQFF. For the CDR3, the DNA is TGTGCCAGCAGTTTGACGGGAGGGCTTGAGCAGTTCTTC. This chain links TRBV27 with TRBJ2-1; TRBD2 matches 8 bases. CDR3 length: 13 residues. Germline V gives CDR1 MNHEY, CDR2 SMNVEV (reference sequence). J lost 9 bases, V lost 3 bases, and 4 bases had no gene match.

This rearrangement joins TRBV18 to TRBJ1-1, with D possibly being TRBD1 (5 bases). V lost 4 bases and J lost 1, with 13 bases in between. The CDR3 totals 15 residues. CDR1 and CDR2 from the germline V gene are KGHSH and LQKENI. The chain's CDR3 is CASSLWGGSNTEAFF. The CDR3 DNA follows: TGTGCCAGCTCACTGTGGGGGGGATCGAACACTGAAGCTTTCTTT.

The gene calls are TRBV10-3 and TRBJ2-7; 7 bases map to TRBD2. CDR3 length equals 12 residues. The V and J ends lost 11 bases and 2 bases, in that order; junction bases with no gene match: 6. Germline values: CDR1 ENHRY, CDR2 SYGVKD. The CDR3: CAVGGSPYEQYF. In DNA, the CDR3 is TGTGCCGTGGGAGGGTCCCCCTACGAGCAGTACTTC.

Note on this clone: Other DNA sequences of this sample code for an identical CDR3. V is TRBV2 and J is TRBJ1-5; D remains ambiguous. Trimming took off 4 bases at V and 0 bases at J, with 7 bases between the two ends. Germline assignment: CDR1 SNHLY and CDR2 FYNNEI. This CDR3 has 14 amino acids. Here the CDR3 reads CASSGTVSNQPQHF. The CDR3 bases are TGTGCCAGCAGTGGGACTGTTAGCAATCAGCCCCAGCATTTT.